Listed below are T cell receptor beta chains from one sample, sequenced in a study of cytomegalovirus exposure and HLA in healthy donors. Some clones are missing from TCRdb's copy, which holds only in-frame ones; the method was immunoSEQ multiplex PCR. This sample has over 150,000 clones, with just over 85% found just once. The source material was PBMCs. Source of these receptors: a human donor in good health. Both conserved end residues are part of each CDR3. A D gene is named only where the DNA matches it firmly. Clone size, where shown, is once, few, many, or a class for clones that have expanded.

D gene	V gene	clone size	J gene	CDR3 length	CDR3 DNA	CDR3 protein
.	TRBV5-1	.	TRBJ2-1	14	TGCGCCAGCAGCTTACAGGGCGCGGGCAATGAGCAGTTCTTC	CASSLQGAGNEQFF
.	TRBV29-1	.	TRBJ1-1	13	TGCAGCGTTGACCGGGGGTTGAACACTGAAGCTTTCTTT	CSVDRGLNTEAFF
TRBD1	TRBV5-4	few	TRBJ2-7	14	TGTGCCAGCAGCTTGGGAGGACAGGGGTACGAGCAGTACTTC	CASSLGGQGYEQYF
TRBD1	TRBV6-1	.	TRBJ1-5	14	TGTGCCAGCACGAAAGACAGGGCCAATCAGCCCCAGCATTTT	CASTKDRANQPQHF
TRBD1	TRBV6-6	.	TRBJ1-2	13	TGTGCCAGCAGTCCTACAGGGGACTATGGCTACACCTTC	CASSPTGDYGYTF
TRBD1	TRBV6-1	.	TRBJ2-1	15	TGTGCCAGCAGTGAGTGGGACAGGGAAGGTAATGAGCAGTTCTTC	CASSEWDREGNEQFF
.	TRBV7-9	.	TRBJ2-3	12	TGTGCCAGTCTCGAGGGCACAGATACGCAGTATTTT	CASLEGTDTQYF
.	TRBV6-5	.	TRBJ1-4	14	TGTGCCAGCAGCCAGGGGATTACTAATGAAAAACTGTTTTTT	CASSQGITNEKLFF
.	TRBV6-5	.	TRBJ1-3	15	TGTGCCAGCAGTCATCTCACAGACTCTGGAAACACCATATATTTT	CASSHLTDSGNTIYF
TRBD1	TRBV30	few	TRBJ2-7	12	TGTGCCTGTCAACAGGGGGCGGGTGAGCAGTACTTC	CACQQGAGEQYF
.	TRBV6-5	.	TRBJ1-5	13	TGTGCCAGCAGCTCCTCCCTCAATCAGCCCCAGCATTTT	CASSSSLNQPQHF
.	TRBV27	.	TRBJ1-5	14	TGTGCCAGCCGTCCGGGACTTAGCAATCAGCCCCAGCATTTT	CASRPGLSNQPQHF
TRBD1	TRBV19	.	TRBJ2-1	16	TGTGCCAGTAGTACAAACAGGGGGAGCTCCTACAATGAGCAGTTCTTC	CASSTNRGSSYNEQFF
TRBD2	TRBV9	.	TRBJ2-7	15	TGTGCCAGCAGCCCAGGACTAGCGGGAGAATACGAGCAGTACTTC	CASSPGLAGEYEQYF
TRBD2	TRBV6-1	.	TRBJ2-1	15	TGTGCCAGCAGTGAAGAAGAGGGACTAGCTTATGAGCAGTTCTTC	CASSEEEGLAYEQFF
.	TRBV6-5	.	TRBJ2-5	13	TGTGCCAGCAGTTACTCGAGAGGAAGGACCCAGTACTTC	CASSYSRGRTQYF
.	TRBV10-1	.	TRBJ2-7	14	TGCGCCAGCAGTGCCACAGCCAACTCCTACGAGCAGTACTTC	CASSATANSYEQYF